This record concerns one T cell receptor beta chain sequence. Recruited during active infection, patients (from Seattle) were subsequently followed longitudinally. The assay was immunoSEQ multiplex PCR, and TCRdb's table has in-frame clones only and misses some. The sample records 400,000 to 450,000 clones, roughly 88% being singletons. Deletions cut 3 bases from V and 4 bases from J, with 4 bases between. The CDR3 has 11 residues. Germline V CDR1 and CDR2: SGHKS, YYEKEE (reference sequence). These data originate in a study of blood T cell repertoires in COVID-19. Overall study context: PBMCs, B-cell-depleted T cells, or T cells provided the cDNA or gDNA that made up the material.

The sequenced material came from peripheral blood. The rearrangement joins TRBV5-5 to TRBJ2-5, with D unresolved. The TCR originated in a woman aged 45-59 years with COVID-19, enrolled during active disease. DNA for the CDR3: TGTGCCAGCAGCTCCCTAGAGACCCAGTACTTC. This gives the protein CASSSLETQYF.